The rows below give T cell receptor beta chains drawn from one sample of a study of Ad26.COV2.S vaccination and SARS-CoV-2 variants. Produced via immunoSEQ multiplex PCR; TCRdb's table is partial and in-frame only. The table records roughly 380,000 clones, roughly 90% of them present only once. This material consisted of peripheral blood, taken in a trial of Ad26.COV2.S vaccine versus placebo. Receptor source: a person between 18 and 59 years old who received the Ad26.COV2.S COVID-19 vaccine or a placebo. Both conserved end residues are part of each CDR3. A D gene is named only where the DNA matches it firmly. Part of the rows lack a size; the others show once, few, many or a class for expanded clones.

J	V	D	size	CDR3	DNA
TRBJ2-3	TRBV4-3	TRBD1	-	CASSPGQTDTQYF	TGCGCCAGCAGCCCGGGACAGACAGATACGCAGTATTTT
TRBJ1-1	TRBV29-1	-	once	CSVEGNLNTEAFF	TGCAGCGTTGAAGGAAACCTAAACACTGAAGCTTTCTTT
TRBJ2-1	TRBV6-5	TRBD2	-	CASERRGGNEQFF	TGTGCCAGCGAGAGACGGGGGGGCAATGAGCAGTTCTTC
TRBJ2-2	TRBV9	-	-	CASSVERGGLTNTGELFF	TGTGCCAGCAGCGTAGAAAGGGGGGGACTAACGAACACCGGGGAGCTGTTTTTT
TRBJ2-7	TRBV10-3	TRBD2	-	CAISELAGAYEQYF	TGTGCCATCAGTGAGCTAGCGGGGGCGTACGAGCAGTACTTC
TRBJ2-1	TRBV10-1	TRBD2	-	CASSASLAGGIPSLPRSYNEQFF	TGCGCCAGCAGTGCCTCCTTAGCGGGGGGGATCCCTTCCTTACCCCGCTCCTACAATGAGCAGTTCTTC
TRBJ2-1	TRBV5-4	-	once	CASSLDASGAYNEQFF	TGTGCCAGCAGCTTGGACGCCTCAGGAGCCTACAATGAGCAGTTCTTC
TRBJ1-6	TRBV25-1	TRBD1	-	CASSERGGFSPLHF	TGTGCCAGCAGTGAGAGAGGGGGCTTTTCACCCCTCCACTTT
TRBJ1-1	TRBV29-1	-	-	CSGLRGGEAFF	TGCAGCGGGTTGAGGGGCGGGGAAGCTTTCTTT
TRBJ1-5	TRBV2	-	once	CASRAQGWPQHF	TGTGCCAGCAGGGCACAGGGATGGCCCCAGCATTTT
TRBJ2-7	TRBV18	TRBD1	-	CASSPRGTSSYEQYF	TGTGCCAGCTCACCCAGGGGGACAAGCTCCTACGAGCAGTACTTC
TRBJ1-4	TRBV6-4	TRBD1	-	CASRGQGEESRYNEKLFF	TGTGCCAGCAGGGGACAGGGAGAGGAATCCCGGTATAATGAAAAACTGTTTTTT
TRBJ2-3	TRBV11-2	TRBD1	few	CASSAAGQADTQYF	TGTGCCAGCAGCGCAGCTGGACAGGCGGATACGCAGTATTTT
TRBJ1-4	TRBV7-9	TRBD1	-	CASSNRDRGGRLFF	TGTGCCAGCAGCAACCGGGACAGGGGGGGAAGACTGTTTTTT
TRBJ2-1	TRBV29-1	-	once	CSARPLLGEQFF	TGCAGCGCCCGCCCCCTTTTAGGTGAGCAGTTCTTC
TRBJ1-5	TRBV5-8	-	once	CASSPDVGQAQHF	TGTGCCAGCAGCCCTGATGTTGGTCAGGCCCAGCATTTT
TRBJ1-5	TRBV7-3	-	-	CASSSRPDQPQHF	TGTGCCAGCAGCTCCCGACCCGATCAGCCCCAGCATTTT
TRBJ1-5	TRBV19	TRBD1	once	CASVDRDRGSNQPQHF	TGTGCCAGTGTTGACCGGGACAGGGGGAGCAATCAGCCCCAGCATTTT
TRBJ1-6	TRBV6-1	-	-	CASSEQGLGSPLHF	TGTGCCAGCAGTGAACAGGGATTGGGTTCACCCCTCCACTTT
TRBJ1-2	TRBV7-2	TRBD1	-	CASSLATGDFNYGYTF	TGTGCCAGCAGCTTAGCTACAGGGGACTTTAACTATGGCTACACCTTC
TRBJ1-5	TRBV5-6	TRBD1	-	CASSLAFSSDRSNQPQHF	TGTGCCAGCAGCTTGGCCTTTTCTTCGGACAGGAGCAATCAGCCCCAGCATTTT
TRBJ2-5	TRBV2	-	-	CASSATGTGETQYF	TGTGCCAGCAGTGCCACCGGGACTGGGGAGACCCAGTACTTC
TRBJ1-3	TRBV10-3	TRBD1	-	CAISATDRADSGNTIYF	TGTGCCATCAGTGCCACGGACAGGGCTGACTCTGGAAACACCATATATTTT
TRBJ2-4	TRBV2	-	-	CASSERRTGNIQYF	TGTGCCAGCAGTGAACGCAGGACGGGAAACATTCAGTACTTC
TRBJ2-3	TRBV29-1	TRBD2	-	CSAEGLAGASTDTQYF	TGCAGCGCCGAGGGCCTAGCGGGGGCCAGCACAGATACGCAGTATTTT
TRBJ2-5	TRBV2	TRBD2	once	CASTEGTSGAQETQYF	TGTGCCAGCACCGAAGGGACTAGCGGGGCCCAAGAGACCCAGTACTTC
TRBJ2-7	TRBV11-2	TRBD1	-	CASSFRTGATYEQYF	TGTGCCAGCAGCTTTCGAACAGGGGCCACCTACGAGCAGTACTTC
TRBJ2-7	TRBV19	TRBD1	-	CASLGRGQGGYEQYF	TGTGCCAGCTTAGGTCGGGGACAGGGAGGCTACGAGCAGTACTTC
TRBJ2-3	TRBV30	TRBD1	-	CAWSPDRGRRDTQYF	TGTGCCTGGAGTCCTGACAGGGGGCGCCGAGATACGCAGTATTTT
TRBJ1-3	TRBV7-6	-	-	CASSLGRPYSSGNTIYF	TGTGCCAGCAGCTTAGGTCGACCCTACAGCTCTGGAAACACCATATATTTT
TRBJ2-3	TRBV6-2/TRBV6-3	TRBD2	once	CASSGRLTDTQYF	TGTGCCAGCAGCGGGAGGCTCACAGATACGCAGTATTTT
TRBJ2-3	TRBV5-1	TRBD1	few	CASSWDRATDTQYF	TGCGCCAGCAGCTGGGACAGGGCTACAGATACGCAGTATTTT
TRBJ1-2	TRBV5-6	-	-	CASSPTQNYGYTF	TGTGCCAGCAGCCCGACTCAAAACTATGGCTACACCTTC
TRBJ2-1	TRBV24-1	TRBD2	once	CATSPGGGKHNEQFF	TGTGCCACCAGTCCTGGCGGGGGTAAACACAATGAGCAGTTCTTC
TRBJ1-1	TRBV5-4	-	-	CASSLVRGAGTEAFF	TGTGCCAGCAGCTTGGTGAGGGGGGCAGGAACTGAAGCTTTCTTT
TRBJ2-5	TRBV3-1/TRBV3-2	-	-	CASSPHHLGQETQYF	TGTGCCAGCAGCCCCCACCACTTGGGACAAGAGACCCAGTACTTC
TRBJ2-3	TRBV7-8	TRBD2	-	CASSPRKGRVPYTQYF	TGTGCCAGCAGCCCCCGCAAGGGGAGGGTTCCTTATACGCAGTATTTT
TRBJ2-3	TRBV5-5	-	-	CASSDSLTDTQYF	TGTGCCAGCAGCGACAGCCTCACAGATACGCAGTATTTT
TRBJ2-5	TRBV2	-	-	CASSEIGDQETQYF	TGTGCCAGCAGTGAAATCGGGGATCAAGAGACCCAGTACTTC
TRBJ1-1	TRBV19	-	-	CASSIQGRTEAFF	TGTGCCAGTAGTATACAGGGCCGCACTGAAGCTTTCTTT
TRBJ2-4	TRBV10-1	TRBD1	-	CASRKDRGLVKNIQYF	TGCGCCAGCAGGAAGGACAGGGGTCTAGTCAAAAACATTCAGTACTTC